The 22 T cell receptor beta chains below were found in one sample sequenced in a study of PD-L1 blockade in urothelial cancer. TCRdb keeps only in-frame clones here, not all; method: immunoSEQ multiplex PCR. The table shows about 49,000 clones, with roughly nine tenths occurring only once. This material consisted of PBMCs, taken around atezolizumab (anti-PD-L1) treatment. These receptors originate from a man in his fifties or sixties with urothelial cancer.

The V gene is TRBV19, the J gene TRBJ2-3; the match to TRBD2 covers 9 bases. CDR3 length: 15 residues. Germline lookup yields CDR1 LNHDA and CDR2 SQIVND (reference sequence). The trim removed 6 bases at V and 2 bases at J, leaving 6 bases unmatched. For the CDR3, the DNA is TGTGCCAGTAGAAGTCCTAGCGGGAACACAGATACGCAGTATTTT. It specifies CASRSPSGNTDTQYF.

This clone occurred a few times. CDR3 bases: TGTGCCAGCTCACCAAGGACAGGGAACACAGATACGCAGTATTTT. This codes for CASSPRTGNTDTQYF. The chain joins TRBV18 to TRBJ2-3; the match to TRBD1 covers 8 bases. The ends lost 2 bases at V and 2 bases at J; junction bases unmatched: 3. The CDR3 sequence is 15 residues long. Germline CDR1 is KGHSH and CDR2 is LQKENI.

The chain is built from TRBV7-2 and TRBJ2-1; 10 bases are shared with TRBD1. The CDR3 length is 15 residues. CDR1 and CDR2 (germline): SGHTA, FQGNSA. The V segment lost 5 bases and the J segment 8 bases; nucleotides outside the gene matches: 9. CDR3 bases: TGTGCCAGCAGCCCCGGACAGGGGGTATTGGATGAGCAGTTCTTC. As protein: CASSPGQGVLDEQFF.

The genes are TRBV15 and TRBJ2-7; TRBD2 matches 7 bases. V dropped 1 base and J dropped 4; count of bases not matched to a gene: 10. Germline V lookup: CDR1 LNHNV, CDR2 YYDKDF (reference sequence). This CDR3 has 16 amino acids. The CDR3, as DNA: TGTGCCACCAGCAGAGCAGGGAGGGTGGGGCAATACGAGCAGTACTTC. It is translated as CATSRAGRVGQYEQYF.

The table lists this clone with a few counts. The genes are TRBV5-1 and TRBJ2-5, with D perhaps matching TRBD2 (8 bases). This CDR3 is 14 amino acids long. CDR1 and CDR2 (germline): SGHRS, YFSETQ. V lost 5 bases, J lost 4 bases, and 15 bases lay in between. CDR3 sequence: CASSSGRGRETQYF. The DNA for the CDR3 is TGCGCCAGCAGTTCCGGGAGGGGGCGAGAGACCCAGTACTTC. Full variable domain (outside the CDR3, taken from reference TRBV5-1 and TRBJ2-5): KAGVTQTPRYLIKTRGQQVTLSCSPISGHRSVSWYQQTPGQGLQFLFEYFSETQRNKGNFPGRFSGRQFSNSRSEMNVSTLELGDSALYLCASSSGRGRETQYFGPGTRLLVL.

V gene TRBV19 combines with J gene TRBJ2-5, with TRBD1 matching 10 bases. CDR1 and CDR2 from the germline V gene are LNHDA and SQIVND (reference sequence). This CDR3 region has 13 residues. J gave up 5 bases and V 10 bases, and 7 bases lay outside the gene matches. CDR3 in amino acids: CATTGTGVETQYF. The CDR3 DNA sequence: TGTGCCACCACAGGGACAGGGGTTGAGACCCAGTACTTC.

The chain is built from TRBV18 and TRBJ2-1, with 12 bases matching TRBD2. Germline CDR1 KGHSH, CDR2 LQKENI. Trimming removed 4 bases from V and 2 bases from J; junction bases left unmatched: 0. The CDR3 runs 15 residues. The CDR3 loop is CASSRTSGTYNEQFF. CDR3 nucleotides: TGTGCCAGCTCACGGACTAGCGGGACCTACAATGAGCAGTTCTTC.

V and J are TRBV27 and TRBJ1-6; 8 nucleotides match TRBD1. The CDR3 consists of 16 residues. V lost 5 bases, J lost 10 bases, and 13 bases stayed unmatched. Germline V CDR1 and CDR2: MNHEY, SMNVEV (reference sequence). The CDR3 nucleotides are TGTGCCAGCAGTCCACGGACAGGGATCGTAGGCTCACCCCTCCACTTT. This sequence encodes CASSPRTGIVGSPLHF.

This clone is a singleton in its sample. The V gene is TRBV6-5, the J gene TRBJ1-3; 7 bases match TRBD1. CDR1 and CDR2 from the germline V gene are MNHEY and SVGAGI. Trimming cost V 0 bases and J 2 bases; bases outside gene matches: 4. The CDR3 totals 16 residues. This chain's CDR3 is CASSYSDRIPGNTIYF. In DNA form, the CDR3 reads TGTGCCAGCAGTTACTCGGACAGGATTCCTGGAAACACCATATATTTT.

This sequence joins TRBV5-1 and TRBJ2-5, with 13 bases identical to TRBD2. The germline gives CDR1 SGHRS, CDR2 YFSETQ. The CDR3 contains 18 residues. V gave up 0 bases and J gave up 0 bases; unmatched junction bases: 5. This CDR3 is CASSLGLAGGRYQETQYF. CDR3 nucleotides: TGCGCCAGCAGCTTGGGACTAGCGGGGGGCCGGTACCAAGAGACCCAGTACTTC.

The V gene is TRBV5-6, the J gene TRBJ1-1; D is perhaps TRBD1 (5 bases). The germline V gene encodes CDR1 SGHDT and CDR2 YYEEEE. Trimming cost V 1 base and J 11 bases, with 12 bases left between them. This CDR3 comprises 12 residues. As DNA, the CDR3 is TGTGCCAGCAGCTTGTCGCGAAAGGGGGCTTTCTTT. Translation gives CASSLSRKGAFF.

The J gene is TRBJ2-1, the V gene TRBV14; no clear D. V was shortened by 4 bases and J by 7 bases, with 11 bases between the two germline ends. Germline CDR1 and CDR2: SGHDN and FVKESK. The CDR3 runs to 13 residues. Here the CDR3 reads CASSLLAENEQFF. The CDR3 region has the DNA TGTGCCAGCAGCCTCCTCGCTGAGAATGAGCAGTTCTTC.

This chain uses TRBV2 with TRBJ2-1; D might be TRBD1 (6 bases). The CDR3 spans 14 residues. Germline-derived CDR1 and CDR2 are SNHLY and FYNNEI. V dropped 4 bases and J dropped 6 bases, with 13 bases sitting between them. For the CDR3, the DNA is TGTGCCAGCAGTGGCCTAGCAGGGGTCAATGAGCAGTTCTTC. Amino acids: CASSGLAGVNEQFF.

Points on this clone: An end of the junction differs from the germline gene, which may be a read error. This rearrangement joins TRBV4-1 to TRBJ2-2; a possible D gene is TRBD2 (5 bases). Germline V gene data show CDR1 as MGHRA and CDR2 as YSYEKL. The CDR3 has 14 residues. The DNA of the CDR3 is TGCGCCAGCAGCCGCGGGTCGAATACCGGGGAGCTGTTTTTT. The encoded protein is CASSRGSNTGELFF.

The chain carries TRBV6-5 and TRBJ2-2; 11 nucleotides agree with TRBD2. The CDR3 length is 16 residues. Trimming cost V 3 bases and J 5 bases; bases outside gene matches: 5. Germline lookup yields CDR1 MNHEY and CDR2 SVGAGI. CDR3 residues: CASSYIGTSGTGELFF. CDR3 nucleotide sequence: TGTGCCAGCAGTTATATTGGGACTAGCGGAACCGGGGAGCTGTTTTTT.

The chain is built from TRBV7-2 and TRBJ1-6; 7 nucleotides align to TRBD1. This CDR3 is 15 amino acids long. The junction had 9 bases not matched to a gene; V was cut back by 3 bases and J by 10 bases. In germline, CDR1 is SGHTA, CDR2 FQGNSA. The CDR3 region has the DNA TGTGCCAGCAGCTTCTCTCCAGGGGGTGTGTCACCCCTCCACTTT. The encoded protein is CASSFSPGGVSPLHF.

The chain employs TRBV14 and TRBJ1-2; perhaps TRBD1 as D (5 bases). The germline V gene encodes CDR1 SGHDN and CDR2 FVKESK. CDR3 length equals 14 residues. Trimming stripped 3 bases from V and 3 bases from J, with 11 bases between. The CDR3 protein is CASSQTDKHYGYTF. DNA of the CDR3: TGTGCCAGCAGCCAGACAGACAAGCACTATGGCTACACCTTC. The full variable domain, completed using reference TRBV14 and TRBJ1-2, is EAGVTQFPSHSVIEKGQTVTLRCDPISGHDNLYWYRRVMGKEIKFLLHFVKESKQDESGMPNNRFLAERTGGTYSTLKVQPAELEDSGVYFCASSQTDKHYGYTFGSGTRLTVV.

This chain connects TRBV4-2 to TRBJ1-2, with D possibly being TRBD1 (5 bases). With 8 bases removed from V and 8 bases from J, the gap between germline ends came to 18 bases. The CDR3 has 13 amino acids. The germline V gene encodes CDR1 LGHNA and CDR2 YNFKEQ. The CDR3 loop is CASGRSAGAGYTF. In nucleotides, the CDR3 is TGTGCCAGCGGGAGGTCGGCCGGGGCGGGCTACACCTTC.

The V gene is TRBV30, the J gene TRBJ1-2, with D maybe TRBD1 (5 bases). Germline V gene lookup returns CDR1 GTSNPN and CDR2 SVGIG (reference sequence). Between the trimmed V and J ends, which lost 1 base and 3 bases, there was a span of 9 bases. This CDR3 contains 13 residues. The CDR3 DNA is TGTGCCTGGAGTGGGCAGGGATACTATGGCTACACCTTC. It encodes CAWSGQGYYGYTF.

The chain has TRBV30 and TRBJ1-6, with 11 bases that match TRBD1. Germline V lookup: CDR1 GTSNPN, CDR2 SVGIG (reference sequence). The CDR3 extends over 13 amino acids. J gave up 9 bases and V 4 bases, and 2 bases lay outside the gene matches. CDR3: CAWKGTGGSPLHF. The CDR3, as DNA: TGTGCCTGGAAGGGGACAGGGGGTTCACCCCTCCACTTT.

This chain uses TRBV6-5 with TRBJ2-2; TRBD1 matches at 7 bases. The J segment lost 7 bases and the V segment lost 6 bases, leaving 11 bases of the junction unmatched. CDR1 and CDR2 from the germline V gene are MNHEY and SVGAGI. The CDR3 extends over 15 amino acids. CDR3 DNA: TGTGCCAGCAGGCCCGCTACAGGGGAAGGCGGGGAGCTGTTTTTT. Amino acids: CASRPATGEGGELFF.

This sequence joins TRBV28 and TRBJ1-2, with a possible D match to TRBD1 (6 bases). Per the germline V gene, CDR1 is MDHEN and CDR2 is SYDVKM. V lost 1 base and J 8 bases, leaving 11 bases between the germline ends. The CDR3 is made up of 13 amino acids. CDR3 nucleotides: TGTGCCAGCAGTTTATTTGCAGGGGCGGGCTACACCTTC. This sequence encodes CASSLFAGAGYTF.